This T cell receptor (beta chain) was recovered during a study of T cell clonotyping in hematopoietic cell transplantation. For the study at large: Pretransplant recipient samples were taken after cytoreduction. Regarding the study as a whole: Pathologically expanded recipient clonotypes increased progressively from day 30 to day 180 as diversity fell. Broader posttransplant TCR repertoire diversity was predicted by graft donor and pretransplant recipient Inverse Simpson Index values.

Remarks on this clone: The antigen is undetermined.

Stated time point: recipient sample about 28 days before transplant, after cytoreduction. Blood collection times were about day -28 and days 30, 100, 180 posttransplant. Using immunoSEQ multiplex PCR, the repertoire was profiled, and TCRdb retains in-frame clones only, with some absent. The sample yields around 28,000 clones, approximately 81% seen once. Germline CDR1 MNHEY, CDR2 SVGAGI. The CDR3 extends over 16 amino acids. Germline trimming cut 2 bases from V and 4 bases from J; bases unmatched to any gene: 7. The specimen comprised peripheral blood mononuclear cells, sampled before stem cell transplant. This chain links TRBV6-5 with TRBJ2-1; 8 bases match TRBD2. The sequence was collected from a man aged 35-49 years with acute myeloid leukemia. Some clones in this sample may be carry-over from other donors' samples. CDR3 DNA sequence: TGTGCCAGCAGTTACAGGACTAGCACTAAATACAATGAGCAGTTCTTC. As protein: CASSYRTSTKYNEQFF.